This T cell receptor beta chain is drawn from a study of T-cell reconstitution after alpha-beta-depleted transplantation in children. During its preparation, the TCRbeta library received unique molecular identifiers. One entry per CDR3 protein, called by TCRdb with MiXCR from the PCR reads. The sample includes under 750,000 distinct CDR3 sequences, more than 20% of them seen just once. Germline V lookup: CDR1 MGHDK, CDR2 SYGVNS. V shed 8 bases and J 7 bases; nucleotides not matched to a gene: 15. There are 17 residues in the CDR3. This clonotype appeared many times. The chain carries TRBV25-1 and TRBJ2-2; 11 positions match TRBD1. The specimen was PBMCs, mostly from graft donor cells, collected 360 days after TCRalphabeta/CD19-depleted stem cell transplant. This sequence originates from a boy younger than two who had a stem cell transplant for acute myeloid leukemia, so the T cells may come from the graft donor. CDR3 in DNA: TGTGCCAGCTCAGTGAAGTTAGGACAGGGGGCTTTCGGGGAGCTGTTTTTT. It is translated as CASSVKLGQGAFGELFF. Full variable domain (outside the CDR3, taken from reference TRBV25-1 and TRBJ2-2): EADIYQTPRYLVIGTGKKITLECSQTMGHDKMYWYQQDPGMELHLIHYSYGVNSTEKGDLSSESTVSRIRTEHFPLTLESARPSHTSQYLCASSVKLGQGAFGELFFGEGSRLTVL.